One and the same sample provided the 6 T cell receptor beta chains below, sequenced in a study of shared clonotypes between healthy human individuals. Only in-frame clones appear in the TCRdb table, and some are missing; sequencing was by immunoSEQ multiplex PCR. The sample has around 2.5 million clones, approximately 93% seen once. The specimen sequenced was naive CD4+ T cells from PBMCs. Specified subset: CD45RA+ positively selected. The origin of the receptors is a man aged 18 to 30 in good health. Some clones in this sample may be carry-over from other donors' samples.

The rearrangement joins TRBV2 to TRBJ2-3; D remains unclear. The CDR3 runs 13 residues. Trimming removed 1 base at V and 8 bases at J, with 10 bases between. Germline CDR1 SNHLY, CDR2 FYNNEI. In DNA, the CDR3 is TGTGCCAGCAGTGAAGAGCCCCCCGGTACGCAGTATTTT. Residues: CASSEEPPGTQYF.

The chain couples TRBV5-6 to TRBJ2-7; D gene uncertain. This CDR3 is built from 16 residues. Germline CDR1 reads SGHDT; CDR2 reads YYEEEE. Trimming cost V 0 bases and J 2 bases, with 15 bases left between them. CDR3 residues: CASSLGGRVSPYEQYF. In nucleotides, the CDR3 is TGTGCCAGCAGCTTGGGAGGCCGGGTGAGCCCCTACGAGCAGTACTTC. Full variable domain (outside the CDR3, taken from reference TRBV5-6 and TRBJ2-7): DAGVTQSPTHLIKTRGQQVTLRCSPKSGHDTVSWYQQALGQGPQFIFQYYEEEERQRGNFPDRFSGHQFPNYSSELNVNALLLGDSALYLCASSLGGRVSPYEQYFGPGTRLTVT.

CDR3 bases: TGTGCCAGCAGTTTGACAGATTACCAAGAGACCCAGTACTTC. The encoded protein is CASSLTDYQETQYF. The chain couples TRBV28 to TRBJ2-5; possible D gene TRBD1, 5 bases. The ends were cut back, 3 bases at V and 0 bases at J, with 8 bases in the middle. The germline gives CDR1 MDHEN, CDR2 SYDVKM. This CDR3 region has 14 residues.

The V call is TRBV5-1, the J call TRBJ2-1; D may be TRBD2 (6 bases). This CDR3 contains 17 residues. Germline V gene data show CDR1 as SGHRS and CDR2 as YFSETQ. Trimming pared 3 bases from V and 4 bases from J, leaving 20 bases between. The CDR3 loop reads CASSWLPRQAGYNEQFF. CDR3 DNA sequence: TGCGCCAGCAGCTGGCTACCTCGGCAGGCGGGGTACAATGAGCAGTTCTTC.

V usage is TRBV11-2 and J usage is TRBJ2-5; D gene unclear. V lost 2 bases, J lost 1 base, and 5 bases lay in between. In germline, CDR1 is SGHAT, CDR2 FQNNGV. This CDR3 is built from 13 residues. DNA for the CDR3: TGTGCCAGCAGCTTACAGACCCAAGAGACCCAGTACTTC. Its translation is CASSLQTQETQYF.

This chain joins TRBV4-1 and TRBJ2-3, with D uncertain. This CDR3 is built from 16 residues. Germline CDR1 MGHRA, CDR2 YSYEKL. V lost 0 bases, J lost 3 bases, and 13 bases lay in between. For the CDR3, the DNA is TGCGCCAGCAGCCAAGATCGGCAGGCGTTAACAGATACGCAGTATTTT. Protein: CASSQDRQALTDTQYF.